This T cell receptor beta chain was sequenced during a study of cytomegalovirus exposure and HLA in healthy donors. Study information: Among the approximately 420 donors who were genotyped, about 84% fell in the genetic ancestry cluster that is associated with self-reported Caucasian donors.

Germline V gives CDR1 SGDLS, CDR2 YYNGEE. This CDR3 region has 13 residues. V was trimmed by 0 bases and J by 2 bases, leaving 5 bases between them. Comments on this clone: Antigen unknown.

In the PCR, 60 Vbeta and 13 Jbeta primers were used. Profiling relied on immunoSEQ multiplex PCR, and the TCRdb table lists in-frame clones only, not all of them. This sample's table has tens of thousands of clones. General study findings and limits: Cytomegalovirus-associated TCR beta chains were listed, numbering some 180. TCR beta V- and J-gene trimming was later associated with a missense DCLRE1C variant.

V usage is TRBV9 and J usage is TRBJ2-5; D is unresolved. The clonotype comes from a young man in good health and CMV-seronegative. The source material was PBMCs. In DNA form, the CDR3 reads TGTGCCAGCAGCGTAGGGCTTCAAGAGACCCAGTACTTC. It codes for CASSVGLQETQYF.